This T cell receptor beta chain was recorded in a study of OX40 agonist ivuxolimab in advanced cancers. At the level of the whole study: The costimulatory receptor OX40 (CD134) was targeted by ivuxolimab, a fully human IgG2 agonistic monoclonal antibody. Intravenous ivuxolimab was administered to patients every 2 weeks at six dose levels: 0.01, 0.1, 0.3, 1.5, 3 and 10 mg/kg. Of the roughly 50 dose-escalation patients, hepatocellular carcinoma was present in around 20, melanoma in some 15, renal cell carcinoma in 9 and head and neck cancer in 9. A male proportion of roughly 80% and a mean age of around 60 years, ranging from roughly 20 to 80, were recorded for the dose-escalation cohort. Prior anti-PD-1, anti-PD-L1 or anti-CTLA-4 therapy was permitted, and checkpoint inhibitors had been received by 30% to 40% of dose-escalation patients. Partial responses were achieved by three dose-escalation patients, of whom one had hepatocellular carcinoma and two had cutaneous melanoma. The point of sequencing TCRbeta in the periphery was to test whether ivuxolimab changed TCR sequence diversity and drove clonal T-cell expansion. The paper reports the monotherapy dose-escalation portion (N of about 56 patients) of the phase I ivuxolimab trial. Points the paper makes about the study in general: Low levels of normalized T-cell clonal expansion were also seen in some patients who did not respond. After ivuxolimab, more expanded clones were found on average in CD8+ T cells than in CD4+ T cells. Which antigens the clonally expanded peripheral T cells were specific for was not determined. In the 0.1-3.0 mg/kg groups, partial responders had among the lowest normalized peripheral clonal expansion, particularly in CD8+ T cells. At doses of 0.1 to 3.0 mg/kg, clonal expansion of both CD4+ and CD8+ blood T cells was observed from baseline to week 6.

To sequence the TCRbeta CDR3 region, genomic DNA was isolated from the sorted cells. The immunoSEQ Assay was used to sequence the TCRbeta CDR3 regions. The clones in this table, taken by TCRdb from immuneACCESS, are in-frame only. Not every clone is retained; where verified, under half of the shortfall comes from an unresolved V gene, and the cause of the rest is unknown. The sample includes about 96,000 clones, with 90% observed a single time. The ten largest clones capture around 1.6% of the sample. A remark on this clone: The antigen it recognizes is unknown. No per-base quality is available; no much larger clone lies one base away.

Patients with autoimmune disease history or receiving systemic immunosuppression were excluded from the trial. Peripheral blood for TCR sequencing was collected from all dose cohorts at baseline, on cycle 4 day 1, and on cycle 7 day 1. The samples were taken from a phase I, first-in-human, multicenter, open-label dose-escalation trial of ivuxolimab. Adults with locally advanced or metastatic melanoma, renal cell carcinoma, hepatocellular carcinoma or head and neck squamous cell carcinoma were enrolled in the trial. CD4+ and CD8+ T cells were sorted separately from peripheral blood before TCR sequencing. Trimming at the junction amounts to 2 bases on V and 4 bases on J, and the germline ends lie 14 bases apart. Sequences SGHNT (CDR1) and YENEEA (CDR2) are obtained from the germline V gene. There are 15 amino acids in the CDR3, from cysteine to phenylalanine inclusive. Kept here is only the CDR3 DNA, which spans 45 bases and is read in frame from base 1.

This TCR came from an adult with an advanced solid tumor such as melanoma, head and neck, liver or kidney cancer. This specimen was CD4+ or CD8+ T cells sorted from blood, taken in a trial of the OX40 agonist ivuxolimab. The chain couples TRBV11-3 to TRBJ2-5; the D gene assignment is ambiguous. The DNA sequence follows: TGTGCCAGCAGCTTAAGGTCCCGACCGGGAGAGACCCAGTACTTC. The encoded protein is CASSLRSRPGETQYF.